This TCR beta chain was captured by sequencing in a study of T cell repertoires in cytomegalovirus infection. On the study more broadly: Well-studied HLA-B-restricted epitopes and recently identified HLA-C-restricted epitopes of CMV were both used in the study. Points from the study as a whole: Based on cumulative public TCR beta family frequency, carriers of CMV plus the relevant HLA were identified.

The V end was cut by 1 base, the J end by 0 bases, with 10 bases between. Germline V gene lookup returns CDR1 SGHTA and CDR2 FQGNSA. The CDR3 is made up of 16 amino acids. TCRdb redid the calling of the reads with MiXCR, one entry per CDR3 protein. The sample contains some 800,000 distinct CDR3 sequences, about 27% of which appear only once. The sample holds many counts of this clonotype. Its antigen is undetermined. Sequencing used cultured CD8+ T cells from PBMCs, obtained from culture after CMV antigen stimulation. The sequence came from a human donor in good health (CMV status not recorded). Some clones in this sample may be carry-over from other donors' samples. The J gene is TRBJ1-3, the V gene TRBV7-2; D gene uncertain. The CDR3 loop reads CASSLGGGLSGNTIYF. The CDR3 DNA reads TGTGCCAGCAGCTTAGGAGGAGGGCTCTCTGGAAACACCATATATTTT. Full variable domain (remainder filled in from reference TRBV7-2 and TRBJ1-3): GAGVSQSPSNKVTEKGKDVELRCDPISGHTALYWYRQSLGQGLEFLIYFQGNSAPDKSGLPSDRFSAERTGGSVSTLTIQRTQQEDSAVYLCASSLGGGLSGNTIYFGEGSWLTVV.